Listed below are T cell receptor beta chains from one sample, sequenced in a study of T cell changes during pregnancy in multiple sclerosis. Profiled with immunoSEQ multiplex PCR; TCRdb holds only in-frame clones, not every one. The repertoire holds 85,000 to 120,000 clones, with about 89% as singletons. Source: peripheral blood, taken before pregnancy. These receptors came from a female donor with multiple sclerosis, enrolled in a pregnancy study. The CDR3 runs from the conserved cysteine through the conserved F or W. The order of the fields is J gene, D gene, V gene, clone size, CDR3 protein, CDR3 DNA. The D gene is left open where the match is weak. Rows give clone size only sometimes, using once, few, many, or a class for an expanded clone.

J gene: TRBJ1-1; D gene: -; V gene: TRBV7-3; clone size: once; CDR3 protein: CASSLEGLAEAFF; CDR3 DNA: TGTGCCAGCAGCTTAGAGGGTCTCGCTGAAGCTTTCTTT
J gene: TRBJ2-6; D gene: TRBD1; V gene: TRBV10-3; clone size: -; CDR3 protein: CAVSGGVRSGANVLTF; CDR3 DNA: TGTGCCGTATCAGGGGGAGTGAGGTCTGGGGCCAACGTCCTGACTTTC
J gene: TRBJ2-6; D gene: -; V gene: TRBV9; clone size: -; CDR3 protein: CASSSRTFSGANVLTF; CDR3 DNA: TGTGCCAGCAGCTCCCGGACATTCTCTGGGGCCAACGTCCTGACTTTC
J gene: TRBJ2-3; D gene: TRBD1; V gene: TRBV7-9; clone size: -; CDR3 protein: CASSPWTGGTDTQYF; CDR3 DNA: TGTGCCAGCAGCCCATGGACAGGGGGCACAGATACGCAGTATTTT
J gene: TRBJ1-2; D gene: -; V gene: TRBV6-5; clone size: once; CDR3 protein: CASSREVSNYGYTF; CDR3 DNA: TGTGCCAGCAGCAGGGAGGTCTCCAACTATGGCTACACCTTC
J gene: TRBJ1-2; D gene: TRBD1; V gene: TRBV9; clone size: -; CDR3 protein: CASSADREGMRGGYTF; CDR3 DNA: TGTGCCAGCAGCGCGGACAGGGAGGGGATGAGGGGAGGCTACACCTTC
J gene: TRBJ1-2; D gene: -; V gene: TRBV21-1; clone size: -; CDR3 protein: CASRTGGFYGYTF; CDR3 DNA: TGTGCCAGTAGAACAGGGGGCTTCTATGGCTACACCTTC
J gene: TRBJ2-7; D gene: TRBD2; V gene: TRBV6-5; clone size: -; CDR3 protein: CASSQGGLVGEQYF; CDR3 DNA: TGTGCCAGCAGCCAAGGGGGACTAGTGGGCGAGCAGTACTTC
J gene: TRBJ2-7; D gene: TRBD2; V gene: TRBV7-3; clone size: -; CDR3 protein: CASSLLAGTSYEQYF; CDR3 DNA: TGTGCCAGCAGCTTATTAGCGGGAACCTCCTACGAGCAGTACTTC
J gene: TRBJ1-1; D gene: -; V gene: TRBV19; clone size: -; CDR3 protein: CASSRRPMNTEAFF; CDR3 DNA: TGTGCCAGTTCGCGGAGACCCATGAACACTGAAGCTTTCTTT
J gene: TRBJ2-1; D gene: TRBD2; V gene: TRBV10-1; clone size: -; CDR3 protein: CASSESPGLAGESSYNEQFF; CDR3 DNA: TGCGCCAGCAGTGAGAGTCCGGGACTAGCGGGAGAGAGCTCCTACAATGAGCAGTTCTTC
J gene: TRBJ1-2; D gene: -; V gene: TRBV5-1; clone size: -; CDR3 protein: CASSVDSVPGLYTF; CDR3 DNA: TGCGCCAGCAGCGTCGACAGCGTACCCGGTCTCTACACCTTC
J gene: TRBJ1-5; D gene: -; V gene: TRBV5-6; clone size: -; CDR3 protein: CASSLGSKGGQPQHF; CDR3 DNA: TGTGCCAGCAGCTTGGGATCAAAGGGGGGGCAGCCCCAGCATTTT
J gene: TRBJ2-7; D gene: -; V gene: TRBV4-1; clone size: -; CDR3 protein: CASSLPWQGGEQYF; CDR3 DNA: TGCGCCAGCAGCCTCCCATGGCAGGGTGGCGAGCAGTACTTC
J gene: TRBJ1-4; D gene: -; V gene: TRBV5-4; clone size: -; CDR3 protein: CASTRMGLRDEKLFF; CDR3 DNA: TGTGCCAGCACCCGAATGGGGTTGAGGGATGAAAAACTGTTTTTT
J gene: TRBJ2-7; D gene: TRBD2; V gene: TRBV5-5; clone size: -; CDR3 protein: CASSLRGGLVGEQYF; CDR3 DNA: TGTGCCAGCAGCTTGCGGGGGGGACTAGTAGGCGAGCAGTACTTC
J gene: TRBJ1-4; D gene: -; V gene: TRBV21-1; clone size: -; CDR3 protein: CASSGQLHEKLFF; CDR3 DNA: TGTGCCAGCAGTGGACAGTTACATGAAAAACTGTTTTTT
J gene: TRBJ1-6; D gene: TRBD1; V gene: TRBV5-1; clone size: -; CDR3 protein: CASSLTRTGGEGSPLHF; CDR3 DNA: TGCGCCAGCAGCCTGACAAGGACAGGGGGCGAAGGTTCACCCCTCCACTTT
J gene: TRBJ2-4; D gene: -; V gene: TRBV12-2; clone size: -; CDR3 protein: CASRLAVEPSGTSGRSRSKNIQYF; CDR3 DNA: TGTGCAAGTCGCTTAGCGGTTGAGCCCTCCGGGACTAGCGGGAGATCCCGATCAAAAAACATTCAGTACTTC
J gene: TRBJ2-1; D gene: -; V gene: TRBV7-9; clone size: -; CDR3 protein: CASSLLGFERSHNEQFF; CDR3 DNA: TGTGCCAGCAGCTTATTAGGGTTCGAGCGGAGCCACAATGAGCAGTTCTTC
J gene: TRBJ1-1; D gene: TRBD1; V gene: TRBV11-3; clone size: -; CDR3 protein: CASSKGTANTEAFF; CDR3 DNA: TGTGCCAGCAGCAAAGGGACAGCCAACACTGAAGCTTTCTTT
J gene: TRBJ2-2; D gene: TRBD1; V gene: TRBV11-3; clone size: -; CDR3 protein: CASSLGTVNTGELFF; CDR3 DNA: TGTGCCAGCAGCTTGGGGACAGTCAACACCGGGGAGCTGTTTTTT
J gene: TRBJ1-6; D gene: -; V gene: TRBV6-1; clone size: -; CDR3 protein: CASRETRGSPLHF; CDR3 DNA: TGTGCCAGCAGAGAGACAAGAGGGTCACCCCTCCACTTT
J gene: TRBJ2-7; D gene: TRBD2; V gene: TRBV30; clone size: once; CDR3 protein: CAWNLAGVYEQYF; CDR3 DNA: TGTGCCTGGAATCTAGCGGGAGTCTACGAGCAGTACTTC
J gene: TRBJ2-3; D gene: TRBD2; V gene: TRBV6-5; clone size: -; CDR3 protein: CASSLLAASTDTQYF; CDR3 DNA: TGTGCCAGCAGTTTACTAGCGGCTAGCACAGATACGCAGTATTTT
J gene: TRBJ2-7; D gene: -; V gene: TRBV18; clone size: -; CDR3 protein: CASSPRGIDEQYF; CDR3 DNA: TGTGCCAGCTCACCAAGGGGGATCGACGAGCAGTACTTC
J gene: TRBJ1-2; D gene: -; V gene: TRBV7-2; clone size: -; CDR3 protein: CASSFLDRRANYGYTF; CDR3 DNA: TGTGCCAGCAGCTTCCTTGACAGGCGCGCTAACTATGGCTACACCTTC
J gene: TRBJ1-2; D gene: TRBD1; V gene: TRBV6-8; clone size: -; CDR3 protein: CANPSSTGLINYGYTF; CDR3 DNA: TGTGCCAACCCCTCCTCGACAGGGTTGATTAACTATGGCTACACCTTC
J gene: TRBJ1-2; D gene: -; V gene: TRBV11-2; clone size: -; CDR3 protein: CASSPGWPRGYTF; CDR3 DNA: TGTGCCAGCAGCCCAGGGTGGCCGCGTGGCTACACCTTC
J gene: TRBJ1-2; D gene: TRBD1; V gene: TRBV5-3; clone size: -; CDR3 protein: CARSPGTGHGYTF; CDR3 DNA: TGTGCCAGAAGCCCCGGGACAGGGCATGGCTACACCTTC